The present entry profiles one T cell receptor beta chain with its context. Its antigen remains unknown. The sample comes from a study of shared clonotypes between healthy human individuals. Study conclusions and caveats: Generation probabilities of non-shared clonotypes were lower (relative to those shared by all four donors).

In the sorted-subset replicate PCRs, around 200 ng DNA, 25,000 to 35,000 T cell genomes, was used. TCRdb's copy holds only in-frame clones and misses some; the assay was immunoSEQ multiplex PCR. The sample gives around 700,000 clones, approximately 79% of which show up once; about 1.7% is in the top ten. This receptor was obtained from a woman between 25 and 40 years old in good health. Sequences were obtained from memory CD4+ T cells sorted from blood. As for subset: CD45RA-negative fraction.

Here the CDR3 reads CASSLEEDEKLFF. Written as DNA, the CDR3 is TGTGCCAGCAGCTTAGAGGAAGATGAAAAACTGTTTTTT. This chain joins TRBV11-1 and TRBJ1-4, with D uncertain. Germline V gene data show CDR1 as SGHAT and CDR2 as FQDESV (reference sequence). The CDR3 has 13 amino acids. V dropped 1 base and J dropped 6 bases, with 6 bases sitting between them.